This TCR beta chain was sequenced in a study of siplizumab effects on memory and regulatory T cells. This clone showed up just a few times. The repertoire was sequenced with immunoSEQ multiplex PCR; TCRdb's copy has only in-frame clones and lacks some. In the table there are around 68,000 clones, around nine tenths of which are singletons. Germline V gives CDR1 SGHTA, CDR2 FQGNSA. The length of the CDR3 is 14 residues. The V end lost 5 bases, the J end lost 4 bases, and 13 bases lay between the germline ends. This clonotype was sampled from a human donor in good health. This chain joins TRBV7-2 and TRBJ2-3; D perhaps matches TRBD2 (6 bases). Material for sequencing was Tregs sorted from blood. CDR3 sequence reads: CASSPSGRPDTQYF. In DNA form, the CDR3 reads TGTGCCAGCAGCCCCTCTGGGAGGCCAGATACGCAGTATTTT.